This T cell receptor (delta chain) was observed in a study of gamma-delta T cells after stem cell transplantation. TCRdb made new clone calls on the RT-PCR reads using CATT. Of roughly 2,200 delta-chain clones in the sample, roughly 46% were seen once. In this sample, this clone turned up a few times. The CDR3 is made up of 18 amino acids. The V end was cut by 3 bases, the J end by 0 bases, with 19 bases between. CDR1 and CDR2 from the germline V gene are GEAIGNYY and EKD. This receptor was identified in a human donor. It is not recorded whose cells these are; they may come from a transplant donor. The chain couples TRDV2 to TRDJ2; D call uncertain. The sequenced material came from gamma-delta T cells. In DNA form, the CDR3 reads TGTGCCTGTGACCCCCTCGGCGAGGGAGGTCCTTTGACAGCACAACTCTTCTTT. Encoded protein: CACDPLGEGGPLTAQLFF.